The next 9 T cell receptor beta chains were all read from a single sample in a study of cytomegalovirus exposure and HLA in healthy donors. Researchers ran the PCR with 60 Vbeta and 13 Jbeta primers. Libraries were prepared by immunoSEQ multiplex PCR; TCRdb keeps only in-frame clonotypes and omits some of them. The table lists roughly 73,000 clones, about 75% of them singletons, with roughly 12% in the top ten. Sequenced: PBMCs. The origin of the receptors is a man between 65 and 85 years old in good health and CMV-seronegative.

The chain couples TRBV2 to TRBJ2-5, with D possibly being TRBD2 (6 bases). This CDR3 contains 15 residues. Germline V lookup: CDR1 SNHLY, CDR2 FYNNEI. V lost 1 base and J lost 1, with 10 bases in between. For the CDR3, the DNA is TGTGCCAGCAGTGAAGAGGAGGGACCCCAAGAGACCCAGTACTTC. It yields the protein CASSEEEGPQETQYF.

This chain joins TRBV6-6 and TRBJ1-3; D perhaps matches TRBD1 (5 bases). V was pared by 6 bases and J by 0 bases, with 12 bases between. This CDR3 contains 15 residues. CDR1 and CDR2 from the germline V gene are MNHNY and SVGAGI (reference sequence). The CDR3: CASSPRASSGNTIYF. The DNA for the CDR3 is TGTGCCAGCAGCCCCAGGGCCTCCTCTGGAAACACCATATATTTT.

In its sample, this clone was seen a few times. The CDR3 region has the DNA TGTGCCAGCAGCTTCCCCCCAGGGAACACCGGGGAGCTGTTTTTT. It yields the protein CASSFPPGNTGELFF. The chain is built from TRBV5-6 and TRBJ2-2; no reliable D call. Trimming stripped 2 bases from V and 1 base from J, with 9 bases between. Germline V gives CDR1 SGHDT, CDR2 YYEEEE. The CDR3 length is 15 residues.

The V call is TRBV7-9, the J call TRBJ2-7; D unresolved. Trimming shortened V by 3 bases and J by 3 bases, and 12 bases separated the two germline ends. CDR1 SEHNR and CDR2 FQNEAQ come from the germline V gene (reference sequence). This CDR3 is 14 amino acids long. CDR3 region: CASSFPGSHYEQYF. In DNA form, the CDR3 reads TGTGCCAGCAGCTTCCCAGGCTCCCACTACGAGCAGTACTTC.

J is TRBJ1-5 and V is TRBV5-5; a possible D gene is TRBD1 (5 bases). The V end was cut by 4 bases, the J end by 7 bases, with 21 bases between. CDR1 and CDR2 (germline): SGHKS, YYEKEE (reference sequence). The CDR3 contains 16 residues. For the CDR3, the DNA is TGTGCCAGCAGCATAGACGACCCACTCCAGGGCCAGCCCCAGCATTTT. Its translation is CASSIDDPLQGQPQHF.

The chain joins TRBV6-6 to TRBJ1-6, with 8 bases lining up with TRBD1. CDR3 length: 15 amino acids. J gave up 10 bases and V 0 bases, and 5 bases lay outside the gene matches. Germline V gene sequence: CDR1 MNHNY, CDR2 SVGAGI (reference sequence). The CDR3 DNA sequence: TGTGCCAGCAGTTACTCTGGACAGGGACGGTCACCCCTCCACTTT. Protein product: CASSYSGQGRSPLHF.

The rearrangement uses TRBV5-3 and TRBJ2-2, with D unclear. TRBV5-3 qualifies as an ORF whose function is uncertain. V was cut by 5 bases and J by 4 bases, with 15 bases left in between. The CDR3 is 15 amino acids. CDR3 nucleotides: TGTGCCAGAAGTCTTTTTGAGCTCGTCACCGGGGAGCTGTTTTTT. Its protein product is CARSLFELVTGELFF.

This sequence joins TRBV30 and TRBJ2-2; no reliable D call. V was shortened by 0 bases and J by 7 bases, with 9 bases between the two germline ends. The CDR3 consists of 13 residues. Germline V gene data show CDR1 as GTSNPN and CDR2 as SVGIG (reference sequence). The CDR3 coding sequence is TGTGCCTGGAGTGTATATGTCGGCGGGGAGCTGTTTTTT. Its protein is CAWSVYVGGELFF.

The gene calls are TRBV4-1 and TRBJ2-2; 7 bases agree with TRBD1. Losses at the gene ends were 3 bases for V and 2 bases for J; bases not matched to a gene: 6. In germline, CDR1 is MGHRA, CDR2 YSYEKL. This CDR3 is 16 amino acids long. The CDR3 sequence is CASSHLRDSNTGELFF. In DNA form, the CDR3 reads TGCGCCAGCAGCCATCTCCGGGACAGCAACACCGGGGAGCTGTTTTTT.